This TCR beta chain was identified in a study of shared clonotypes between healthy human individuals. Every subset's genomic DNA went evenly onto several immunoSEQ plates. Authors' analysis steps: Quality scores were absent from the junction-only immunoSEQ sequences, so filtering differed. Repertoires were generated with immunoSEQ multiplex PCR, while TCRdb's copy carries only in-frame clones and drops some. V and J calls and clone size come straight from that table; D and trimming were deduced from the DNA. The profile shows approximately 2,300,000 clones, just under 95% of them singletons. Study results and limitations: Rarefaction analysis demonstrated incomplete sorted-subset sequencing notwithstanding large depth.

The CDR3 loop spans 16 amino acids. The germline V and J ends were trimmed by 5 bases and 4 bases, with 17 bases remaining between them. The germline gives CDR1 SNHLY, CDR2 FYNNEI. Nashville, Tennessee was home to all donors, each a Caucasian adult. Turning to this clone: Its antigen is as yet unknown.

The chain uses TRBV2 and TRBJ2-2, with a tentative D call TRBD1 (6 bases). Sequenced material: naive CD4+ T cells from PBMCs. The subset is: CD45RA+ positively selected. This TCR derives from a man between 18 and 35 years old in good health. Some clones in this sample may be carry-over from other donors' samples. The CDR3 nucleotides are TGTGCCAGCAGTCTAAGTGACAGGTTGCCCACCGGGGAGCTGTTTTTT. Its protein product is CASSLSDRLPTGELFF.